The T cell receptor beta chain described here comes from a study of beta chain features in type 1 diabetes. Points from the study as a whole: TCRB CDR3s were moderately but significantly shorter in Type 1 diabetes patients in all four CD4+ subsets.

V lost 4 bases to trimming and J lost 11 bases, with 18 bases between them. This CDR3 is built from 14 residues. Germline values: CDR1 MDHEN, CDR2 SYDVKM. Each of the CD4+ naive, central memory, regulatory and stem cell-like memory populations was sorted via CD45RO/CCR7/CD25/CD127/CD95/CD27. Isolated RNA was reverse transcribed in full, so expressed TCRB transcripts were sequenced. There were about 3.57 million reads on average in the naive, central memory and regulatory T cell samples. Measured with immunoSEQ multiplex PCR; TCRdb has only the in-frame clones, and not every one. Of over 200,000 clones in the sample, approximately 10% were seen once. This clone appeared a few times. Its antigen is not identified.

The clonotype comes from a man younger than 40 with type 1 diabetes. The sample consisted of naive CD4+ T cells from blood. The chain joins TRBV28 to TRBJ2-4, with D possibly TRBD1 on 5 matching bases. CDR3 in amino acids: CASSWGRLEAFQYF. The CDR3 DNA is TGTGCCAGCAGTTGGGGCCGGCTTGAGGCCTTTCAGTACTTC.